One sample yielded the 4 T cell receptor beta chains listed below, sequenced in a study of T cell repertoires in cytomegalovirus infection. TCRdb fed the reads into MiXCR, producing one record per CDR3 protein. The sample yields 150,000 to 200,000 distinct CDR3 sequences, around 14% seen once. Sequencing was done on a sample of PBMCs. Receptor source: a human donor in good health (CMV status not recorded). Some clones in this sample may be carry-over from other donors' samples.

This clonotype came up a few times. The CDR3 DNA follows: TGCAGCGTCAGGGGGGGGCGAGAGACCCAGTACTTC. Encoded protein: CSVRGGRETQYF. The chain has TRBV29-1 and TRBJ2-5, with D perhaps being TRBD1 or TRBD2 (7 bases each). Germline V gene lookup returns CDR1 SQVTM and CDR2 ANQGSEA. This CDR3 is 12 amino acids long. Trimming took off 6 bases at V and 4 bases at J, with 12 bases between the two ends. The full variable domain, in which reference TRBV29-1 and TRBJ2-5 provide the parts outside the CDR3, is SAVISQKPSRDICQRGTSLTIQCQVDSQVTMMFWYRQQPGQSLTLIATANQGSEATYESGFVIDKFPISRPNLTFSTLTVSNMSPEDSSIYLCSVRGGRETQYFGPGTRLLVL.

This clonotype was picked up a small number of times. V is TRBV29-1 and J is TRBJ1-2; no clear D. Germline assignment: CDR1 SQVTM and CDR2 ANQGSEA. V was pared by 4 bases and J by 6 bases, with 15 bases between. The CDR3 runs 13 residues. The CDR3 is CSVGPLGVDGYTF. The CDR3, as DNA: TGCAGCGTTGGCCCTCTTGGTGTCGATGGCTACACCTTC.

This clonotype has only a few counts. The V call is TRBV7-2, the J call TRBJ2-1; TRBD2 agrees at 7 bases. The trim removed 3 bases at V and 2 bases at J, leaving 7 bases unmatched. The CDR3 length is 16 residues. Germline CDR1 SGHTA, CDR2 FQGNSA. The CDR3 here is CASSLQSGLTYNEQFF. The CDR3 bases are TGTGCCAGCAGCTTGCAATCGGGACTAACCTACAATGAGCAGTTCTTC.

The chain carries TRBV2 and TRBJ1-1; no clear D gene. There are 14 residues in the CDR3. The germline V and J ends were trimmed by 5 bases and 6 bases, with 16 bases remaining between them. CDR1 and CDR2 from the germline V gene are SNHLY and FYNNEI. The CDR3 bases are TGTGCCAGCAGTCGTCTTACCGGTTCCCCTGAAGCTTTCTTT. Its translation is CASSRLTGSPEAFF.